This T cell receptor (beta chain) appears in the sequencing data of a study of blood T cells in healthy people across ages. Concerning this clonotype: The target antigen is unknown.

Overall study findings and caveats: Diversity estimates from one million T cells were considered underestimates.

A second PCR of 7 to 11 cycles used a sample-barcoded 5' primer and a J-beta primer mix. Each TCR beta cDNA got a 12-nucleotide random molecular identifier. TCRdb recomputed calls from the 5' RACE reads with MiXCR, one row per CDR3 protein. The table lists roughly 1,500,000 distinct CDR3 sequences, approximately 38% of them singletons, with 7% to 9% in the top ten. Every donor contributed around 10 milliliters of peripheral blood by blood draw. The authors isolated at least 6.5 million PBMCs per sample. Germline V lookup: CDR1 SGHVS, CDR2 FQNEAQ. CDR3 length: 17 residues. With V trimmed by 4 bases and J by 10 bases, 17 bases remained unmatched.

The receptor was derived from a woman younger than 30 in good health. The chain recombines TRBV7-8 with TRBJ2-1; TRBD2 aligns across 9 bases. The sample consisted of blood. The CDR3 loop is CASSSTTGAGGPAEQFF. CDR3 DNA: TGTGCCAGCAGCTCCACCACTGGAGCGGGAGGCCCGGCCGAGCAGTTCTTC.